One T cell receptor beta chain is described in this entry. The data derive from a study of T cells after somatic rescue of genetic block. Trimming at V came to 5 bases and at J to 1 base, leaving 10 bases not matched to a gene. CDR1 SEHNR and CDR2 FQNEAQ come from the germline V gene (reference sequence). The CDR3 consists of 17 residues. Clones were read by immunoSEQ multiplex PCR, and TCRdb kept only the in-frame ones, dropping some. The sample includes about 67,000 clones, around 92% of them seen just once. The sequencing sample was made of peripheral blood mononuclear cells (PBMCs). The rearrangement uses TRBV7-9 and TRBJ2-3; 9 bases map to TRBD1. The receptor was isolated from a man aged 35 to 55. The CDR3 region has the DNA TGTGCCAGCAGCCGGAAAGATAGGACAGGGGGCACAGATACGCAGTATTTT. Protein sequence: CASSRKDRTGGTDTQYF.